These T cell receptor beta chains were read from a single sample in a study of T cells in Graves' hyperthyroidism and ophthalmopathy. TCRdb called the multiplex PCR reads again in MiXCR, with one record for every CDR3 protein. The table records approximately 400,000 distinct CDR3 sequences, approximately 17% of them present only once. The specimen sequenced was blood. These receptors originate from a man aged 18 to 29 with Graves' ophthalmopathy. Both conserved end residues are part of each CDR3. The D gene is left open where the match is weak. For some rows the clone size is stated as once, few or many, or as a class when expanded; others skip it.

TRBV4-3,TRBJ1-4,.,.,CASSQATGKNEKLFF,TGCGCCAGCAGCCAGGCTACAGGGAAGAATGAAAAACTGTTTTTT
TRBV12-3/TRBV12-4,TRBJ2-1,many,.,CASSLAGEKGEQFF,TGTGCCAGCAGTTTAGCGGGAGAAAAGGGTGAGCAGTTCTTC
TRBV18,TRBJ2-7,many,.,CASSPVLSYEQYF,TGTGCCAGCTCACCTGTACTTTCCTACGAGCAGTACTTC
TRBV5-1,TRBJ1-1,many,.,CASSLVGTEAFF,TGTGCCAGCAGTTTGGTAGGCACTGAAGCTTTCTTT
TRBV5-1,TRBJ2-2,.,TRBD1,CASSPGGTVTGELFF,TGCGCCAGCAGCCCGGGTGGGACAGTCACCGGGGAGCTGTTTTTT
TRBV3-1,TRBJ2-7,many,.,CASSQEAGLTEQYF,TGTGCCAGCAGCCAAGAGGCAGGCCTTACCGAGCAGTACTTC
TRBV6-1,TRBJ1-5,.,.,CASRKETTGSNQPQHF,TGTGCCAGCAGAAAAGAGACGACGGGAAGCAATCAGCCCCAGCATTTT
TRBV20-1,TRBJ2-3,.,.,CSAPKPPTDTQYF,TGCAGTGCTCCTAAACCTCCCACAGATACGCAGTATTTT
TRBV20-1,TRBJ1-6,.,.,CSALSGSSYNSPLHF,TGCAGTGCACTTAGTGGTAGCTCCTATAATTCACCCCTCCACTTT
TRBV9,TRBJ2-1,many,.,CASSAVGQDNYNEQFF,TGTGCCAGCAGCGCGGTGGGTCAGGACAACTACAATGAGCAGTTCTTC
TRBV7-2,TRBJ1-4,few,.,CASSLVVFATNEKLFF,TGTGCCAGCAGCTTAGTCGTTTTCGCAACTAATGAAAAACTGTTTTTT
TRBV11-2,TRBJ1-1,many,.,CASSLASATMNTEAFF,TGTGCCAGCAGCTTAGCTTCGGCCACAATGAACACTGAAGCTTTCTTT
TRBV5-1,TRBJ1-1,few,TRBD1,CASTYGTGEETEAFF,TGCGCCAGCACATACGGGACAGGGGAGGAGACTGAAGCTTTCTTT
TRBV28,TRBJ1-1,.,TRBD1,CASSSTGAEHTEAFF,TGTGCCAGCAGTTCGACAGGGGCAGAGCACACTGAAGCTTTCTTT
TRBV6-2/TRBV6-3,TRBJ2-5,many,.,CASSPNRIQETQYF,TGTGCCAGCAGCCCTAACCGAATCCAAGAGACCCAGTACTTC
TRBV6-2/TRBV6-3,TRBJ2-7,.,TRBD1,CASSYSNPRQGYEQYF,TGTGCCAGCAGTTACTCGAACCCTCGACAGGGATACGAGCAGTACTTC
TRBV15,TRBJ1-5,few,.,CATSREAGNNQPQHF,TGTGCCACCAGCAGAGAAGCAGGAAACAATCAGCCCCAGCATTTT
TRBV27,TRBJ2-3,many,TRBD2,CASSPIPGLATDTQYF,TGTGCCAGCAGCCCAATACCGGGACTAGCCACAGATACGCAGTATTTT
TRBV6-1,TRBJ2-7,many,.,CASSPGPWSSYEQYF,TGTGCCAGCAGTCCTGGACCCTGGAGCTCCTACGAGCAGTACTTC
TRBV2,TRBJ2-3,.,TRBD2,CASRETSGDTQYF,TGTGCCAGCAGGGAGACTAGCGGGGATACGCAGTATTTT
TRBV12-3/TRBV12-4,TRBJ2-2,many,TRBD2,CASSLGAGRPGTGELFF,TGTGCCAGCAGTTTAGGAGCGGGGCGGCCGGGCACCGGGGAGCTGTTTTTT
TRBV19,TRBJ1-2,.,TRBD1,CASSPDRGKEGYGYTF,TGTGCCAGTAGCCCGGACAGGGGGAAGGAGGGCTATGGCTACACCTTC
TRBV6-4,TRBJ1-2,many,TRBD1,CASTTTGALANYGYTF,TGTGCCAGCACCACGACAGGGGCGCTTGCTAACTATGGCTACACCTTC
TRBV10-3,TRBJ1-2,many,.,CAISGGGVNYGYTF,TGTGCCATCAGTGGAGGCGGGGTTAACTATGGCTACACCTTC
TRBV12-3/TRBV12-4,TRBJ2-7,.,.,CASSSPEGEEQYF,TGTGCCAGCAGTTCACCCGAGGGGGAGGAGCAGTACTTC